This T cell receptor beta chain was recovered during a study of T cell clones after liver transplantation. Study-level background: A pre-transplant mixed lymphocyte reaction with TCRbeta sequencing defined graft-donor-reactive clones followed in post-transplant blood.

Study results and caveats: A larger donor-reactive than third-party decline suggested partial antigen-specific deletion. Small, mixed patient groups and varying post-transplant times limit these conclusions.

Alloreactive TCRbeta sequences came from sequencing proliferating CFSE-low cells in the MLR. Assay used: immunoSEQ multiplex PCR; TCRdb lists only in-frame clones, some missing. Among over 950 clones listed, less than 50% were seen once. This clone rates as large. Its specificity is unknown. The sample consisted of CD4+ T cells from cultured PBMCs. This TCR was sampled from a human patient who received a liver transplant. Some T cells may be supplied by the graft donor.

CDR3 nucleotide sequence: TGTGCCAGCAGCTCTACAGGATCCCTCTACTACGAGCAGTACTTC. Translation: CASSSTGSLYYEQYF. The V and J genes are TRBV7-9 and TRBJ2-7, with D perhaps matching TRBD1 (5 bases). This CDR3 has 15 residues. The V gene's germline CDR1 is SEHNR and CDR2 FQNEAQ (reference sequence). The V end lost 4 bases, the J end lost 3 bases, and 16 bases lay between the germline ends.